This T cell receptor (beta chain) emerged from a study of early T cells in non-severe SARS-CoV-2 infection (dated by TCRdb to the early 2020s). At the level of the whole study: Because TCR sequencing relied on bulk RNA taken from unsorted whole blood, pairing of alpha and beta chains was not possible. What the authors observed across the whole study: VDJdb matching was skewed toward anti-spike CD8 responses, so virus-specific expansions were likely underestimated and private and CD4 specificities were missed.

A word on this clonotype: What this receptor recognizes is not known. No per-base quality is available; no much larger clone lies one base away.

A case-control design nested within a healthcare worker cohort in London, UK, was used, with weekly nasopharyngeal swab PCR tests and blood sampling performed. Healthcare workers were enrolled in the week of the UK lockdown, from 23 to 31 March 2020, and were followed every week for up to roughly 16 weeks. V and J lose 0 bases and 1 base, and a span of 10 bases separates them. Reading the germline V gene gives CDR1 SGHTA and CDR2 FQGNSA. Inclusive of the bounding cysteine and phenylalanine, the CDR3 is 17 residues long. CDR3 DNA only is kept here, 51 bases in frame from base 1. Preparation of the library involved 5' RACE. The sequencing machine was a NextSeq 500. In the TCR library protocol, unique molecular identifiers were attached to individual cDNA molecules to correct for PCR bias and sequencing error. TCR alpha and beta chains were both sequenced, and the abundances of alpha and beta sequences in each sample were closely correlated with each other. In the authors' own workflow: V gene, J gene and CDR3 annotation of TCR sequences was performed with Decombinator V4. TCRs were defined as expanded if a significant change between any two time points was detected under a Poisson model with p below 0.0001. TCR abundances were normalised to the total number of TCRs sequenced per sample and were expressed as counts per million. MAIT TCRs were defined by TRAV1-2 paired with TRAJ12, TRAJ20 or TRAJ33, and iNKT TCRs by TRAV10 paired with TRAJ18. VDJdb, accessed 1 November 2021, was searched for CMV, EBV and SARS-CoV-2 annotated TCRs, excluding TCRs annotated for multiple antigens. TCRdb reworked the public reads: Q25 trimming with fastp, MiXCR clone assembly, productive beta chains retained. CDR3 protein sequences are deduplicated, and each keeps its most common genes and DNA. Clone size and V and J calls follow TCRdb, not the original study. The sample table lists roughly 72,000 distinct CDR3 sequences, around 12% of them with a count of one. The ten top clones hold around 2.8% of the sample.

The source material was whole blood, sampled at baseline. The sequence was obtained from an adult who was a healthcare worker with PCR-confirmed SARS-CoV-2 infection or an uninfected control (not recorded which). The chain is encoded by TRBV7-2 joined to TRBJ2-6; no D segment can be confidently identified. CDR3 loop: CASSLAGFTSGANVLTF. At the DNA level, the sequence is TGTGCCAGCAGCTTAGCGGGTTTTACATCTGGGGCCAACGTCCTGACTTTC.